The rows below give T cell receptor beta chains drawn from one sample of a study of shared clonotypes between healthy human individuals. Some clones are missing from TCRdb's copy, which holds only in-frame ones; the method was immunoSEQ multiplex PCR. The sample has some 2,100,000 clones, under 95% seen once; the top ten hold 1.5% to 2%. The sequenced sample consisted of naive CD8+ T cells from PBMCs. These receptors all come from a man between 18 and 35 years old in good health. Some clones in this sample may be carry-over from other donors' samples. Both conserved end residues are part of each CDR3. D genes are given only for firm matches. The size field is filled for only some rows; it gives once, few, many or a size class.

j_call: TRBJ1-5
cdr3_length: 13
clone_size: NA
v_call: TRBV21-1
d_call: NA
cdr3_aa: CASELSGNQPQHF
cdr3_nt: TGTGCCAGCGAACTTTCAGGCAATCAGCCCCAGCATTTT

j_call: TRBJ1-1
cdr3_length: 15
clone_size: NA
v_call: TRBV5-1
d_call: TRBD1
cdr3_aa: CASRLGQGRVTEAFF
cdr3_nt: TGCGCCAGCAGACTCGGACAGGGAAGAGTTACTGAAGCTTTCTTT

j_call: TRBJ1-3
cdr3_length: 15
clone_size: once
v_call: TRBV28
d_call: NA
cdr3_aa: CASSLSRGPGNTIYF
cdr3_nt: TGTGCCAGCAGCCTCTCCCGGGGGCCTGGAAACACCATATATTTT

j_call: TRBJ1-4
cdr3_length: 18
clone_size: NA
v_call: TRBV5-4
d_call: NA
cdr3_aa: CASSHTAHRGATNEKLFF
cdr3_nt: TGTGCCAGCAGTCATACGGCTCATAGAGGGGCAACTAATGAAAAACTGTTTTTT

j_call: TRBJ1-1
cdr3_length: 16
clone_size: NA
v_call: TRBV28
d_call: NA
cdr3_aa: CASSLETGEGSTEAFF
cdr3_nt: TGTGCCAGCAGTTTAGAGACGGGAGAAGGGAGCACTGAAGCTTTCTTT

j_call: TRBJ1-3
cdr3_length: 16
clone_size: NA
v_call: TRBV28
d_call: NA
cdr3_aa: CASRPPESLSGNTIYF
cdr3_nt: TGTGCCAGCAGACCGCCGGAGTCCCTCTCTGGAAACACCATATATTTT

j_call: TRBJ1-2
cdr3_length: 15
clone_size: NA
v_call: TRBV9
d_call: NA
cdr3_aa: CASSVVDGANYGYTF
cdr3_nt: TGTGCCAGCAGCGTAGTGGACGGGGCTAACTATGGCTACACCTTC

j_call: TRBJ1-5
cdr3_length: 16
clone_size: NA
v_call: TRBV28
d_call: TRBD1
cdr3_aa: CASSLYRDRGSQPQHF
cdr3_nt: TGTGCCAGCAGTTTGTACCGGGACAGAGGGAGTCAGCCCCAGCATTTT

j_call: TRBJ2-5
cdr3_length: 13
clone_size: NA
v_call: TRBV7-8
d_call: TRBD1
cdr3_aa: CASSLTGGETQYF
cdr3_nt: TGTGCCAGCAGCTTGACAGGGGGCGAGACCCAGTACTTC

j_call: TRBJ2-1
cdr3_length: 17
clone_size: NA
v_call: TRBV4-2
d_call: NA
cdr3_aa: CASSQEVALSSYNEQFF
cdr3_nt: TGTGCCAGCAGCCAAGAAGTGGCCCTGAGCTCCTACAATGAGCAGTTCTTC

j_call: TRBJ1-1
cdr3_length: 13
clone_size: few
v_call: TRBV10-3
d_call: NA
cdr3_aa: CAISVGLHTEAFF
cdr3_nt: TGTGCCATCAGTGTAGGACTACACACTGAAGCTTTCTTT

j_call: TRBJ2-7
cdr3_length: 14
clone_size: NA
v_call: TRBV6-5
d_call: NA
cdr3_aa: CASSGTGHIYEQYF
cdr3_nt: TGTGCCAGCAGCGGAACGGGACACATCTACGAGCAGTACTTC

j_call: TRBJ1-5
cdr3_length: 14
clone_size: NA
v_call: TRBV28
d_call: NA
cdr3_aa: CASSRTDYNQPQHF
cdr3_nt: TGTGCCAGCAGTCGGACTGATTACAATCAGCCCCAGCATTTT

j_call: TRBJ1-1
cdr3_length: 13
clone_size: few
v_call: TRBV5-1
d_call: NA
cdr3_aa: CASSLGRGAEAFF
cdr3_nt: TGCGCCAGCAGCTTGGGACGAGGGGCTGAAGCTTTCTTT

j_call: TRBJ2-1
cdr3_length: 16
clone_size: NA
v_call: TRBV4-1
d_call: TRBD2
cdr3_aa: CASSQETSGGLDEQFF
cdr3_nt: TGCGCCAGCAGCCAGGAGACTAGCGGGGGTTTGGATGAGCAGTTCTTC

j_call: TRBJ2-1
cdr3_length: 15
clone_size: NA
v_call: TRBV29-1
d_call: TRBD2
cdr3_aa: CSALTSGDFYNEQFF
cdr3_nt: TGCAGCGCTCTAACTAGCGGAGACTTCTACAATGAGCAGTTCTTC

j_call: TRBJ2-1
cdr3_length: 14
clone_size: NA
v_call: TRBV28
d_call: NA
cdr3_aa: CASSKVRSQNEQFF
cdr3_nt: TGTGCCAGCAGTAAAGTGAGATCTCAGAATGAGCAGTTCTTC

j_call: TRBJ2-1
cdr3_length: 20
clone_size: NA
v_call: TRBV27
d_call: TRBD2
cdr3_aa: CASSSPRASGRDSSYNEQFF
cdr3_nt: TGTGCCAGCAGTTCCCCTAGGGCGAGCGGGAGGGATTCATCCTACAATGAGCAGTTCTTC

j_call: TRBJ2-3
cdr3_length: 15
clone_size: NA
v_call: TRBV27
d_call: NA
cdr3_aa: CASRPAEASTDTQYF
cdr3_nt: TGTGCCAGCAGACCAGCGGAGGCTAGCACAGATACGCAGTATTTT

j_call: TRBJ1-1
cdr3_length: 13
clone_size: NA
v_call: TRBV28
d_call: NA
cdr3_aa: CASSLLSNTEAFF
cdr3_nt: TGTGCCAGCAGTTTACTGTCGAACACTGAAGCTTTCTTT

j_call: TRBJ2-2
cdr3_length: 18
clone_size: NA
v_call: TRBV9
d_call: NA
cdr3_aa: CASSVARETGANTGELFF
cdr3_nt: TGTGCCAGCAGCGTAGCCCGAGAGACAGGCGCTAACACCGGGGAGCTGTTTTTT

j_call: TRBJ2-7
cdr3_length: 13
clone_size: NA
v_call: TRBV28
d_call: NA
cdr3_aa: CASSLWADYEQYF
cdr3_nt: TGTGCCAGCAGTTTGTGGGCAGACTACGAGCAGTACTTC

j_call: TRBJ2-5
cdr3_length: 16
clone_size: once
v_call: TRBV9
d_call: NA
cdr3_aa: CASSVGRGGSQETQYF
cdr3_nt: TGTGCCAGCAGCGTAGGCCGTGGCGGCAGCCAAGAGACCCAGTACTTC

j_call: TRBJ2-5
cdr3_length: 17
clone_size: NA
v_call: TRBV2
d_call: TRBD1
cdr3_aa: CASSQMGTGVIGETQYF
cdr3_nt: TGTGCCAGCAGCCAAATGGGGACAGGGGTGATTGGGGAGACCCAGTACTTC

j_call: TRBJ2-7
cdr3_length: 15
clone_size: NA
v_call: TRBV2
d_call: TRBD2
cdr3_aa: CASRDPPAGAYEQYF
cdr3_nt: TGTGCCAGCAGAGACCCCCCGGCGGGGGCCTACGAGCAGTACTTC

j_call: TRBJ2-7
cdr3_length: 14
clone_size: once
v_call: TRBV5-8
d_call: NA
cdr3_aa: CASSQHIGVDEQYF
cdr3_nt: TGTGCCAGCAGCCAACATATTGGAGTCGACGAGCAGTACTTC

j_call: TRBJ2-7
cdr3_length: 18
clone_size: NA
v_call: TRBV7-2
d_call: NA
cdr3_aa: CASSSFLGRDPFFYEQYF
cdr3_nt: TGTGCCAGCAGCTCGTTTCTGGGACGGGATCCCTTCTTCTACGAGCAGTACTTC

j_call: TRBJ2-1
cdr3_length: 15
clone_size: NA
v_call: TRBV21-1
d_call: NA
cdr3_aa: CASSQTGDDYNEQFF
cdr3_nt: TGTGCCAGCAGCCAGACAGGCGACGACTACAATGAGCAGTTCTTC

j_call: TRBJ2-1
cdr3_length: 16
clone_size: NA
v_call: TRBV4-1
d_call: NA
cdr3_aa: CASSRHDTNSYNEQFF
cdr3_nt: TGCGCCAGCAGCCGACACGACACCAACTCCTACAATGAGCAGTTCTTC

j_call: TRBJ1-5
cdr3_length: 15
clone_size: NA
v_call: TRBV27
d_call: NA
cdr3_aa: CASAGRGTSNQPQHF
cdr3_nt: TGTGCCAGCGCAGGGCGAGGGACTAGCAATCAGCCCCAGCATTTT

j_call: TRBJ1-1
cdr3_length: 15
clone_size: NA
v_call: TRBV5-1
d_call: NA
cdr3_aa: CASSSRGQTNTEAFF
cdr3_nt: TGCGCCAGCAGCTCCCGTGGACAAACGAACACTGAAGCTTTCTTT

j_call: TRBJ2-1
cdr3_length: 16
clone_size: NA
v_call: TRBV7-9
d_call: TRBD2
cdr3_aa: CASSPGSGSSYNEQFF
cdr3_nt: TGTGCCAGCAGCCCGGGTAGCGGGAGCTCCTACAATGAGCAGTTCTTC

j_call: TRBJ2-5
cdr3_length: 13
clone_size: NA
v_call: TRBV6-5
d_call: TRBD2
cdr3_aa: CAAPRGGQKTQYF
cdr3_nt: TGTGCCGCCCCTCGGGGGGGCCAAAAGACCCAGTACTTC

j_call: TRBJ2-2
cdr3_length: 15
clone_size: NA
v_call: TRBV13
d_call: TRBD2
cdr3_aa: CASSPGGGYTGELFF
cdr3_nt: TGTGCCAGCAGCCCCGGGGGAGGGTACACCGGGGAGCTGTTTTTT

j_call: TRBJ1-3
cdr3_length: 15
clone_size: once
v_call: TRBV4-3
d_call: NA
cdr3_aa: CASSPSPGPGNTIYF
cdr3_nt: TGCGCCAGCAGCCCGAGTCCGGGCCCCGGAAACACCATATATTTT

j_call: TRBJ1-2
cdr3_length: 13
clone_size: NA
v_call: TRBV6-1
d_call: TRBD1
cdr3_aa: CAGRDRRLWGYTF
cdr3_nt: TGTGCCGGCCGGGACAGAAGGTTGTGGGGCTACACCTTC

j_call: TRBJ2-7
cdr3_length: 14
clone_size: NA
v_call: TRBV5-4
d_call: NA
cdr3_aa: CASSPGTSFYEQYF
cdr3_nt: TGTGCCAGCAGCCCCGGGACCAGTTTCTACGAGCAGTACTTC

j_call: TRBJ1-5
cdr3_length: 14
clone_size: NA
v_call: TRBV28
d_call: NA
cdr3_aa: CASKPRVKVQPQHF
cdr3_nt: TGTGCCAGCAAACCCAGGGTGAAGGTCCAGCCCCAGCATTTT

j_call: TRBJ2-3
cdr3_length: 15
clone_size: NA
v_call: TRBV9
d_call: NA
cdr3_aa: CASSAGRASTDTQYF
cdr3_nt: TGTGCCAGCAGCGCGGGACGAGCAAGCACAGATACGCAGTATTTT

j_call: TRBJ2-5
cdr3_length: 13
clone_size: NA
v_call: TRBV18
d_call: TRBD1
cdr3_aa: CASSPRTGETQYF
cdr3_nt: TGTGCCAGCTCACCACGGACAGGGGAGACCCAGTACTTC

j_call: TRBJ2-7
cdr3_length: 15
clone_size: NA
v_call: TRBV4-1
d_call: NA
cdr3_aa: CASSREGGLNYEQYF
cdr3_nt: TGCGCCAGCAGCCGAGAGGGGGGACTAAACTACGAGCAGTACTTC

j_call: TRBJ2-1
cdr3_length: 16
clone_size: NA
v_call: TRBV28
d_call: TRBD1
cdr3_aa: CASSLSTGGFYNEQFF
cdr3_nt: TGTGCCAGCAGTCTCTCCACAGGGGGCTTTTACAATGAGCAGTTCTTC

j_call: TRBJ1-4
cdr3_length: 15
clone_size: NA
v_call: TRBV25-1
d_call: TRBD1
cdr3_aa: CASSERGTENEKLFF
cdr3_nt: TGTGCCAGCAGTGAAAGGGGGACAGAAAATGAAAAACTGTTTTTT

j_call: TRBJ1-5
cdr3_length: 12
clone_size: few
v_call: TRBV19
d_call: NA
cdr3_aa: CASRWGNQPQHF
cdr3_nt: TGTGCCAGTAGGTGGGGCAATCAGCCCCAGCATTTT

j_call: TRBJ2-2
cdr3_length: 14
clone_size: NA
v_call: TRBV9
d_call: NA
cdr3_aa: CASSVNRGTGELFF
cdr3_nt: TGTGCCAGCAGCGTAAATCGAGGCACCGGGGAGCTGTTTTTT

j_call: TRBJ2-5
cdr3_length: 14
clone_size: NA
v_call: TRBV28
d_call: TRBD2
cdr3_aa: CASSLAGGQETQYF
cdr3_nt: TGTGCCAGCAGTTTAGCGGGAGGGCAGGAGACCCAGTACTTC

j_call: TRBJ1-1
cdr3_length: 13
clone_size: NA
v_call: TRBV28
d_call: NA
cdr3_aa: CASSFAGRTEAFF
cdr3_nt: TGTGCCAGCAGTTTTGCGGGGCGTACTGAAGCTTTCTTT

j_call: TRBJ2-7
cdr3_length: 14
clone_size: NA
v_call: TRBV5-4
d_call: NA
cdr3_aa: CASSSHGSPYEQYF
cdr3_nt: TGTGCCAGCAGCTCCCACGGGTCCCCCTACGAGCAGTACTTC

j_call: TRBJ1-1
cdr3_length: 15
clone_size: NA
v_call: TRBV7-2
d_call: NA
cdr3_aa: CASSIPTGRGTEAFF
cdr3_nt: TGTGCCAGCAGCATACCTACAGGGAGGGGCACTGAAGCTTTCTTT

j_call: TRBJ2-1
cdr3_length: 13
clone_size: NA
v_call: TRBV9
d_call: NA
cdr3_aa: CASSVAVYNEQFF
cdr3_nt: TGTGCCAGCAGCGTAGCCGTGTACAATGAGCAGTTCTTC

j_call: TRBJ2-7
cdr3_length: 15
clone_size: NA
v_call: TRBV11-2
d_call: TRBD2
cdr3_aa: CASSTPREGVYEQYF
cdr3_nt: TGTGCCAGCAGCACCCCCCGGGAGGGCGTGTACGAGCAGTACTTC

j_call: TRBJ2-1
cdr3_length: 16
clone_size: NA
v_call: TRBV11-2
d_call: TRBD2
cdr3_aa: CASSPPGLARGNEQFF
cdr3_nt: TGTGCCAGCAGCCCACCGGGACTAGCGAGGGGGAATGAGCAGTTCTTC

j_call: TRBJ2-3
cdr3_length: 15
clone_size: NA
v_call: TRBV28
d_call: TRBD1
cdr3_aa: CASRAPGQVPDTQYF
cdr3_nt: TGTGCCAGCAGAGCCCCGGGACAGGTACCCGATACGCAGTATTTT

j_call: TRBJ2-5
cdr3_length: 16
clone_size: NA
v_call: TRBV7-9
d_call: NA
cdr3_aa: CASSLVGLDLQETQYF
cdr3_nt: TGTGCCAGCAGCTTAGTTGGACTCGACCTCCAAGAGACCCAGTACTTC

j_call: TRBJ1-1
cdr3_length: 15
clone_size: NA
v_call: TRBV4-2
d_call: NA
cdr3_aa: CASSQGRTLNTEAFF
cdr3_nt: TGTGCCAGCAGCCAGGGTAGGACATTGAACACTGAAGCTTTCTTT

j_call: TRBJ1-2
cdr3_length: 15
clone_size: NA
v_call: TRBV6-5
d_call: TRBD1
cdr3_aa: CASSPSAGGNYGYTF
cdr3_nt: TGTGCCAGCAGTCCTTCAGCAGGGGGGAACTATGGCTACACCTTC

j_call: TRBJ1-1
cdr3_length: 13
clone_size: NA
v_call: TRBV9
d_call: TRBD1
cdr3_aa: CASSVAWGQEAFF
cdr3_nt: TGTGCCAGCAGCGTAGCCTGGGGACAGGAAGCTTTCTTT